This TCR beta chain was observed in a study of T cells in Graves' hyperthyroidism and ophthalmopathy. The CDR3 has 15 residues. Per the germline V gene, CDR1 is SQVTM and CDR2 is ANQGSEA. With V trimmed by 1 base and J by 3 bases, 3 bases remained unmatched. The table lists this clonotype with many counts. From 10 ml of fresh peripheral blood, PBMCs were isolated. Amplification targeted TCR beta CDR3 regions from RNA transcripts. During a first-round RT-PCR of the TCR CDR3, the HTBI primer set was used. TCRdb re-analysed the multiplex PCR reads in MiXCR, keeping a single row per CDR3 protein. The sample carries 270,000 or so distinct CDR3 sequences, less than 30% recorded once.

Specimen: blood. The TCR originated in a man aged 40-49 years with Graves' hyperthyroidism that later progressed to Graves' ophthalmopathy. V usage is TRBV29-1 and J usage is TRBJ2-4; TRBD2 matches at 10 bases. CDR3 in amino acids: CSVEGLAGHKNIQYF. The CDR3 DNA is TGCAGCGTTGAAGGACTAGCGGGCCACAAAAACATTCAGTACTTC.